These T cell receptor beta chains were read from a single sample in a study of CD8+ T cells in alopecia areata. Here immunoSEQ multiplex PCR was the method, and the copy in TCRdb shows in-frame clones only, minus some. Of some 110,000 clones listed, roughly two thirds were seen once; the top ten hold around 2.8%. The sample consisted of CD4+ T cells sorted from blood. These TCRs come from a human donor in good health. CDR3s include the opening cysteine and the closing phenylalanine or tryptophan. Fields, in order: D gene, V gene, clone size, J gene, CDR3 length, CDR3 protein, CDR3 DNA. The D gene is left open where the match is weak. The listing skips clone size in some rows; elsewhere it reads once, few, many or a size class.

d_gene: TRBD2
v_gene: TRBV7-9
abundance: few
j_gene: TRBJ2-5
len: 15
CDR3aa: CASSRETSFSETQYF
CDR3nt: TGTGCCAGCAGCAGAGAGACTAGCTTTTCAGAGACCCAGTACTTC

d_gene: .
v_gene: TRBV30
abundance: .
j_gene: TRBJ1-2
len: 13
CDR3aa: CASPKWDGYGYTF
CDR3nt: TGTGCCTCTCCCAAGTGGGACGGGTATGGCTACACCTTC

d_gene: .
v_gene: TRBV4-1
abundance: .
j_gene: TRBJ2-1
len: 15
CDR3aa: CASSQELLLNNEQFF
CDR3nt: TGCGCCAGCAGCCAAGAGCTCCTCCTTAACAATGAGCAGTTCTTC

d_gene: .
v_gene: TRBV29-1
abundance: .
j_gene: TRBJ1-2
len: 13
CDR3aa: CSVGTVSNYGYTF
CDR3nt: TGCAGCGTTGGAACAGTATCAAACTATGGCTACACCTTC

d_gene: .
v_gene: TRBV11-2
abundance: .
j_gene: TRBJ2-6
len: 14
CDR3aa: CASSSISGANVLTF
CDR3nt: TGTGCCAGCAGCTCAATCTCTGGGGCCAACGTCCTGACTTTC

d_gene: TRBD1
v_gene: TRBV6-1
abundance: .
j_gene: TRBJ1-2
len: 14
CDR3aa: CASTLGTGLYGYTF
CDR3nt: TGTGCCAGCACCCTTGGGACAGGGCTCTATGGCTACACCTTC

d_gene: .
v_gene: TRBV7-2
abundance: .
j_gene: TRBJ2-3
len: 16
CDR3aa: CASSLEAVARTDTQYF
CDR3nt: TGTGCCAGCAGCTTAGAGGCGGTAGCAAGGACAGATACGCAGTATTTT

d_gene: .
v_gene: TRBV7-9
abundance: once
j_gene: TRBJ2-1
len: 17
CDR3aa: CASSLRIGGSPEDEQFF
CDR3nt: TGTGCCAGCAGCTTACGAATAGGAGGCTCCCCGGAAGATGAGCAGTTCTTC

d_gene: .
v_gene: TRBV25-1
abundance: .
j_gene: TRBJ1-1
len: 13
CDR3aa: CASSPTENTEAFF
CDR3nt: TGTGCCAGCAGCCCCACAGAGAACACTGAAGCTTTCTTT

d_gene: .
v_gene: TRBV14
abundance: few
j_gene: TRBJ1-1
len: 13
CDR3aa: CASSQERGTEAFF
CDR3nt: TGTGCCAGCAGCCAAGAGAGGGGAACTGAAGCTTTCTTT

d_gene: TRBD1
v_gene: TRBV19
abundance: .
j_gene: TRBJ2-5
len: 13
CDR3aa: CATRQGPQETQYF
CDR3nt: TGTGCCACCCGACAGGGCCCCCAAGAGACCCAGTACTTC

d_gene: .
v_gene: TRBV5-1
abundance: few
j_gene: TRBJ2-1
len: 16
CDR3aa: CASSLTTGISYNEQFF
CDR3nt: TGCGCCAGCAGCTTGACCACGGGGATCTCCTACAATGAGCAGTTCTTC

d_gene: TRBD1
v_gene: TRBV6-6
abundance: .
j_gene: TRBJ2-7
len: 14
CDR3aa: CASSNTGGGYEQYF
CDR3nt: TGTGCCAGCAGTAATACAGGGGGCGGGTACGAGCAGTACTTC

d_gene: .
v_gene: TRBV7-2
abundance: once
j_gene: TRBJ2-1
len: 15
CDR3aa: CASSVDLSSYNEQFF
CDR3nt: TGTGCCAGCAGCGTAGACTTAAGCTCCTACAATGAGCAGTTCTTC

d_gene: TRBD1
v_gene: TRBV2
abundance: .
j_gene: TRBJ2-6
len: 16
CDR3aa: CASSRDSTPGANVLTF
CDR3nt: TGTGCCAGCAGTCGGGACAGTACCCCTGGGGCCAACGTCCTGACTTTC

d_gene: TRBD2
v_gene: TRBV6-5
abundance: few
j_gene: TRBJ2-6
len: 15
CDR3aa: CASSYRGAGANVLTF
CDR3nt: TGTGCCAGCAGTTACCGGGGGGCTGGGGCCAACGTCCTGACTTTC

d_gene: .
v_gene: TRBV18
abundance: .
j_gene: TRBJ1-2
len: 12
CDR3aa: CASTAANYGYTF
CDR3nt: TGTGCCAGCACAGCGGCTAACTATGGCTACACCTTC

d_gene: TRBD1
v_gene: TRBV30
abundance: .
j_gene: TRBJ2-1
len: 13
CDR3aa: CAWSLQGAFEQFF
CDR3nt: TGTGCCTGGAGCCTACAGGGGGCTTTTGAGCAGTTCTTC

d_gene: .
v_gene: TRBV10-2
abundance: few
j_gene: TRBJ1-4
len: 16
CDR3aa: CASSEIRLGTNEKLFF
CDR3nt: TGCGCCAGCAGTGAGATACGGCTTGGGACTAATGAAAAACTGTTTTTT

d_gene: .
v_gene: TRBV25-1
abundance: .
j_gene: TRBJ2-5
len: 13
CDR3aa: CASSEPGQSTQYF
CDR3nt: TGTGCCAGCAGTGAGCCGGGACAATCGACCCAGTACTTC

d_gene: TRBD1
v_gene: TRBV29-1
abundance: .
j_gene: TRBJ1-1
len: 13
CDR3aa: CSGDRESSAEAFF
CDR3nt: TGCAGCGGGGACAGGGAGTCGAGCGCTGAAGCTTTCTTT